This TCR beta chain emerged from a study of blood T cell repertoires in COVID-19. The table came from immunoSEQ multiplex PCR; TCRdb's copy has only in-frame clones and leaves some out. The repertoire consists of 150,000 to 200,000 clones, with about 90% occurring once and the leading ten covering about 5.3%. CDR1 MNHEY and CDR2 SMNVEV come from the germline V gene (reference sequence). Trimming removed 4 bases from V and 11 bases from J; junction bases left unmatched: 24. The CDR3 consists of 20 residues. The chain recombines TRBV27 with TRBJ2-1; 12 bases agree with TRBD2. The sequenced sample was peripheral blood. The clonotype was recovered from a young man with COVID-19, enrolled during active disease. The CDR3 region has the DNA TGTGCCAGCAGTTATGTTACGGGGGGATTACTAGCGGGAGGCCAGTGGAAGCAGTTCTTC. This gives the protein CASSYVTGGLLAGGQWKQFF.